A single sample gave rise to the 21 T cell receptor beta chains below, sequenced in a study of Graves' ophthalmopathy and Graves' hyperthyroidism. Amplification targeted the TCR beta CDR3 regions, with RNA transcripts as the source material. First-round RT-PCR with HTBI primers preceded a second-round multiplex PCR. A single record per CDR3 protein comes from TCRdb applying MiXCR to the multiplex PCR reads. The sample yields around 1,000,000 distinct CDR3 sequences, about two fifths seen once. The specimen sequenced was peripheral blood or thyroid tissue (not recorded which). Receptor source: an adult man with Graves' hyperthyroidism.

In regard to this clonotype: Being one base from a much bigger clone, this may be a read error. The CDR3 does not end in the conserved phenylalanine or tryptophan, so this is likely a read error. CDR3 DNA sequence: TGTGCCAGCGACAGGGGGAACACTGAAGCTTTCTGT. Its protein is CASDRGNTEAFC. The chain employs TRBV6-2 or TRBV6-3 and TRBJ1-1; TRBD1 matches 8 bases. The J segment lost 1 base and the V segment lost 8 bases, leaving 0 bases of the junction unmatched. The CDR3 sequence is 12 residues long. The germline gives CDR1 MNHEY, CDR2 SVGEGT.

Of note for this clonotype: In this CDR3 the conserved last residue, phenylalanine or tryptophan, is missing, so a read error is likely. This rearrangement joins TRBV7-2 to TRBJ1-6; D unresolved. This CDR3 has 12 residues. Trimming cost V 3 bases and J 10 bases, with 7 bases left between them. Germline CDR1 and CDR2: SGHTA and FQGNSA. The chain's CDR3 is CASSFPASPLHL. CDR3 coding DNA: TGTGCCAGCAGCTTTCCCGCGTCACCCCTCCACCTT.

In its sample, this clonotype was seen many times. This rearrangement joins TRBV29-1 to TRBJ2-3; D possibly corresponds to TRBD1 (5 bases). V lost 6 bases to trimming and J lost 5 bases, with 18 bases between them. Germline CDR1 is SQVTM and CDR2 is ANQGSEA. There are 14 residues in the CDR3. CDR3 loop: CSVGGFGAGDTQYF. As DNA, the CDR3 is TGCAGCGTGGGCGGTTTTGGGGCCGGAGATACGCAGTATTTT.

This clonotype has more than one count but fewer than ten. V usage is TRBV7-3 and J usage is TRBJ1-2; 9 positions agree with TRBD1. V shed 4 bases and J 1 base; nucleotides not matched to a gene: 10. The CDR3 is 17 residues long. The germline V gene encodes CDR1 SGHTA and CDR2 FQGTGA. In DNA form, the CDR3 reads TGTGCCAGCAGCTCCAATGCGGGGACAGGGCTTAACTATGGCTACACCTTC. Translated: CASSSNAGTGLNYGYTF.

CDR3 coding DNA: TGTGCCATCACCGAGGGGCCAACGGGCTACACCTTC. Residues: CAITEGPTGYTF. The chain recombines TRBV10-3 with TRBJ1-2; a weak D match, TRBD1 (5 bases). Trimming removed 7 bases from V and 8 bases from J, with 14 bases in between. This CDR3 region has 12 residues. Germline values: CDR1 ENHRY, CDR2 SYGVKD.

This clonotype was seen once. The chain has TRBV20-1 and TRBJ1-3, with 7 bases lining up with TRBD1. The length of the CDR3 is 14 residues. V shed 6 bases and J 4 bases; nucleotides not matched to a gene: 9. The germline CDR1 and CDR2 sequences are DFQATT and SNEGSKA (reference sequence). The chain's CDR3 is CSATRGSGGNTIYF. In DNA form, the CDR3 reads TGCAGTGCAACCAGGGGGTCGGGGGGAAACACCATATATTTT.

A few counts support this clonotype. The chain is built from TRBV6-5 and TRBJ2-5, with 7 bases fitting TRBD1. CDR1 and CDR2 (germline): MNHEY, SVGAGI. The junction had 8 bases not matched to a gene; V was cut back by 6 bases and J by 7 bases. This CDR3 contains 13 residues. The CDR3 bases are TGTGCCAGCAGCTACGACAGGGCAAGGACCCAGTACTTC. This translates into CASSYDRARTQYF.

This clonotype was observed a few times. J is TRBJ2-5 and V is TRBV19, with 11 bases matching TRBD1. The CDR3 spans 15 residues. Per the germline V gene, CDR1 is LNHDA and CDR2 is SQIVND (reference sequence). J lost 2 bases, V lost 4 bases, and 3 bases had no gene match. The CDR3 sequence: CASSRTGGWQETQYF. In DNA form, the CDR3 reads TGTGCCAGTAGTAGGACAGGGGGCTGGCAAGAGACCCAGTACTTC.

Worth noting for this clonotype: Given a much more abundant clone one base away, this may be a read error. The chain links TRBV5-8 to TRBJ1-6; 7 bases are shared with TRBD1. The V gene's germline CDR1 is SGHTS and CDR2 YDEGEE. The CDR3 is 15 residues long. The V gene end was trimmed by 3 bases and the J gene end by 9 bases; junction bases not matched to a gene: 9. In DNA, the CDR3 is TGTGCCAGCAGCTCCACAGGGGACAGCCTTTCACCCCTCCACTTT. It specifies CASSSTGDSLSPLHF. The variable domain in full, with the rest retrieved from reference TRBV5-8 and TRBJ1-6, is EAGVTQSPTHLIKTRGQQATLRCSPISGHTSVYWYQQALGLGLQFLLWYDEGEERNRGNFPPRFSGRQFPNYSSELNVNALELEDSALYLCASSSTGDSLSPLHFGNGTRLTVT.

J is TRBJ1-2 and V is TRBV9; perhaps TRBD1 as D (5 bases). The CDR3 runs 14 residues. Trimming removed 3 bases at V and 7 bases at J, with 16 bases between. Germline-derived CDR1 and CDR2 are SGDLS and YYNGEE. This CDR3 reads CASSGRDVGGGYTF. For the CDR3, the DNA is TGTGCCAGCAGCGGCAGGGATGTCGGGGGTGGCTACACCTTC.

This clonotype has ten or more counts. The chain links TRBV10-3 to TRBJ1-6, with D uncertain. Looked up from germline, CDR1 is ENHRY and CDR2 is SYGVKD. The CDR3 spans 13 residues. Trimming removed 5 bases at V and 11 bases at J, with 13 bases between. The CDR3 DNA is TGTGCCATCAGTACTGAGGGAACAACACCCCTCCACTTT. Translated: CAISTEGTTPLHF.

A word on this clonotype: Compared with germline, one end of the junction differs, possibly owing to a read error. The rearrangement uses TRBV28 and TRBJ2-7; maybe TRBD1 (6 bases). This CDR3 is built from 15 residues. Per the germline V gene, CDR1 is MDHEN and CDR2 is SYDVKM. The CDR3 DNA reads TGTGCCAGCAGTTTAGTCCCGGGACAAGCCTACGAGCAGCACTTC. It yields the protein CASSLVPGQAYEQHF.

This clonotype appeared a few times. The chain carries TRBV24-1 and TRBJ2-5; 9 bases agree with TRBD1. Germline V gives CDR1 KGHDR, CDR2 SFDVKD. This CDR3 is built from 16 residues. After removal of 4 bases from V and 5 bases from J, the junction contained 10 bases not matched to a gene. The CDR3 sequence: CATSDRTGAVQETQYF. The CDR3 DNA sequence: TGTGCCACCAGTGACCGGACAGGGGCGGTCCAGGAGACCCAGTACTTC.

In its sample, this clonotype was seen many times. The chain carries TRBV7-8 and TRBJ2-7, with a possible D match to TRBD1 (5 bases). The V and J ends lost 5 bases and 2 bases respectively, with 13 bases between them. Germline CDR1 and CDR2: SGHVS and FQNEAQ. This CDR3 contains 14 residues. CDR3 coding DNA: TGTGCCAGCAGCCCACAAGGACAAGCCTACGAGCAGTACTTC. It yields the protein CASSPQGQAYEQYF.

This clonotype was detected ten times or more. The rearrangement joins TRBV15 to TRBJ2-6, with D unclear. The V end lost 3 bases, the J end lost 4 bases, and 4 bases lay between the germline ends. There are 13 residues in the CDR3. Germline V gives CDR1 LNHNV, CDR2 YYDKDF (reference sequence). CDR3 in amino acids: CATSREGANVLTF. Written as DNA, the CDR3 is TGTGCCACCAGCAGGGAAGGGGCCAACGTCCTGACTTTC.

The chain has TRBV5-1 and TRBJ2-5, with 8 positions matching TRBD1. CDR1 is SGHRS and CDR2 is YFSETQ in the germline V gene. V was clipped by 3 bases and J by 4 bases; unmatched bases: 5. CDR3 length: 14 residues. CDR3 region: CASSYRDRTETQYF. CDR3 bases: TGCGCCAGCAGCTACCGGGACAGGACAGAGACCCAGTACTTC.

The table lists this clonotype with a few counts. The junction shows a germline mismatch at one end, possibly a read error. The chain recombines TRBV10-2 with TRBJ2-2; D may be TRBD1 (6 bases). There are 15 residues in the CDR3. Germline-derived CDR1 and CDR2 are WSHSY and SAAADI. CDR3 sequence reads: CASSEVPGVLGELLF. The CDR3 DNA reads TGCGCCAGCAGTGAGGTCCCAGGGGTCTTGGGGGAGCTGCTTTTT.

The chain uses TRBV29-1 and TRBJ1-2, with 7 bases fitting TRBD1. This CDR3 is built from 11 residues. V gave up 8 bases and J gave up 7 bases; unmatched junction bases: 7. In germline, CDR1 is SQVTM, CDR2 ANQGSEA. CDR3 amino acids: CSLEGARGYTF. The CDR3 DNA sequence: TGCAGCTTGGAGGGGGCCCGTGGCTACACCTTC.

This clonotype was observed once. Here the CDR3 omits its conserved ending phenylalanine or tryptophan, so a read error is the likely source. The DNA is left out, because the CDR3 cannot be placed on it with certainty; the CDR3 is given as TCRdb lists it. The rearrangement joins TRBV7-6 to TRBJ1-1; no DNA check was done on the table's D call, TRBD1. The germline CDR1 and CDR2 sequences are SGHVS and FNYEAQ. A total of 9 residues make up the CDR3, ends included. The CDR3 sequence is CASSLARAR.

The gene calls are TRBV20-1 and TRBJ2-7; 8 bases are shared with TRBD2. The V gene end was trimmed by 3 bases and the J gene end by 4 bases; junction bases not matched to a gene: 11. The CDR3 extends over 15 amino acids. Looked up from germline, CDR1 is DFQATT and CDR2 is SNEGSKA (reference sequence). CDR3 nucleotides: TGCAGTGCTAGCATCCCAGCGGGAGTCTCATACGAGCAGTACTTC. It specifies CSASIPAGVSYEQYF.

The chain recombines TRBV6-2 or TRBV6-3 with TRBJ2-7; tentative D call: TRBD2 (6 bases). The CDR3 has 18 residues. Looked up from germline, CDR1 is MNHEY and CDR2 is SVGEGT. Trimming cost V 5 bases and J 0 bases, with 23 bases left between them. CDR3 nucleotides: TGTGCCAGCAGTCCTATCGGGGGTCTCGGGCGCAGCTCCTACGAGCAGTACTTC. Translation gives CASSPIGGLGRSSYEQYF.